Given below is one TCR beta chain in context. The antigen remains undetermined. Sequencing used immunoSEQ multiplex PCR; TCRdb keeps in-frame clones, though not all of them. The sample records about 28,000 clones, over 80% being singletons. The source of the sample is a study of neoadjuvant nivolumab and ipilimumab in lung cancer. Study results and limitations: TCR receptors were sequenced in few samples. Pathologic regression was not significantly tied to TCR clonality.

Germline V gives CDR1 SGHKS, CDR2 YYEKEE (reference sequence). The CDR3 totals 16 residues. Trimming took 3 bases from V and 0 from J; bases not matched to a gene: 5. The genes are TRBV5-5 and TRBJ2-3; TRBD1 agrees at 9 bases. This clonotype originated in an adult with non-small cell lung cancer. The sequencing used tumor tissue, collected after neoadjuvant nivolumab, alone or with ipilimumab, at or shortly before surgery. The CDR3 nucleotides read TGTGCCAGCAGCTCGAGGACAGGGGCCAGCACAGATACGCAGTATTTT. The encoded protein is CASSSRTGASTDTQYF.